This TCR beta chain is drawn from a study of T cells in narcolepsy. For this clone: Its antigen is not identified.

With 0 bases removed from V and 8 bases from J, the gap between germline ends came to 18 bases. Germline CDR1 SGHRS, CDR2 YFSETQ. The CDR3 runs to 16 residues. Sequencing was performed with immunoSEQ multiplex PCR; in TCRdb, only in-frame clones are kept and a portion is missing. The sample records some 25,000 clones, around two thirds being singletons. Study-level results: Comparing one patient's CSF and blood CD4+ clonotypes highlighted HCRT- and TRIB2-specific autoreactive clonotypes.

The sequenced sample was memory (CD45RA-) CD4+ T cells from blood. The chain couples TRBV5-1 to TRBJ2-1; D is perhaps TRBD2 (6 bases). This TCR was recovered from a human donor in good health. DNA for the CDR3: TGCGCCAGCAGCTTGGAGGGGACGACTAGTCTCGATGAGCAGTTCTTC. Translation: CASSLEGTTSLDEQFF.